Following are 26 T cell receptor beta chains from one sample sequenced in a study of CD8+ T cells in alopecia areata. RNA was extracted and reverse transcribed into cDNA as the sequencing template. Libraries were prepared by immunoSEQ multiplex PCR; TCRdb keeps only in-frame clonotypes and omits some of them. The top ten clones hold 1.8% of a sample with around 270,000 clones, more than 45% of them seen once. The treatment here: oral pan-JAK inhibitor, 5-10 mg twice daily. The input for sequencing was CD4+ T cells sorted from blood, taken at week 24, from a patient treated with tofacitinib. These receptors were obtained from a human donor with alopecia areata.

The chain has TRBV18 and TRBJ2-1; D may be TRBD2 (7 bases). Germline V gives CDR1 KGHSH, CDR2 LQKENI. V lost 2 bases to trimming and J lost 5 bases, with 13 bases between them. This CDR3 has 15 amino acids. The CDR3 bases are TGTGCCAGCTCACCAGGCGGGGGCAATAACAATGAGCAGTTCTTC. Translation: CASSPGGGNNNEQFF.

CDR3 residues: CAWGLSNGNTIYF. The CDR3 DNA reads TGTGCCTGGGGGCTCTCGAATGGAAACACCATATATTTT. The chain joins TRBV30 to TRBJ1-3, with D unclear. Germline CDR1 and CDR2: GTSNPN and SVGIG (reference sequence). The CDR3 has 13 residues. Trimming stripped 5 bases from V and 3 bases from J, with 11 bases between.

The chain is built from TRBV12-5 and TRBJ2-7; D gene uncertain. V shed 6 bases and J shed 7 bases, with 13 bases lying between them. CDR3 size: 12 residues. Germline CDR1 and CDR2: LGHNT and FRNRAP. The DNA of the CDR3 is TGTGCTAGTGGCCATAGTATCCGGGAGCAGTACTTC. Its translation: CASGHSIREQYF.

In this sample, this clone turned up a few times. The rearrangement links TRBV10-3 to TRBJ1-1; TRBD1 matches 8 bases. Losses at the gene ends were 2 bases for V and 6 bases for J; bases not matched to a gene: 5. CDR3 length: 14 residues. Germline lookup yields CDR1 ENHRY and CDR2 SYGVKD. CDR3 amino acids: CAISEVQGGAEAFF. The DNA for the CDR3 is TGTGCCATCAGTGAGGTACAGGGGGGAGCTGAAGCTTTCTTT.

This clone was recorded only once. The rearrangement joins TRBV5-1 to TRBJ2-7; TRBD2 matches 7 bases. V gave up 0 bases and J gave up 5 bases; unmatched junction bases: 5. The CDR3 spans 14 residues. Germline V gene data show CDR1 as SGHRS and CDR2 as YFSETQ. This CDR3 is CASSLEGGTHEQYF. As DNA, the CDR3 is TGCGCCAGCAGCTTGGAGGGAGGGACCCACGAGCAGTACTTC.

This chain connects TRBV12-1 to TRBJ1-1. TRBV12-1 is deemed a pseudogene. The CDR3 runs 13 residues. CDR3 region: CASSFSLTYEAFF. CDR3 nucleotides: TGTGCCAGCAGCTTTTCCCTGACCTATGAAGCTTTCTTT.

This clone was counted a few times. This same CDR3 is encoded by further DNA sequences in the sample. The J gene is TRBJ1-1, the V gene TRBV30; no clear D gene. CDR3 size: 13 residues. The V gene's germline CDR1 is GTSNPN and CDR2 SVGIG (reference sequence). With 0 bases removed from V and 4 bases from J, the gap between germline ends came to 9 bases. CDR3 region: CAWSVSRATEAFF. The CDR3 DNA reads TGTGCCTGGAGTGTGTCGCGGGCCACTGAAGCTTTCTTT.

The J gene is TRBJ1-2, the V gene TRBV7-2, with a possible D match to TRBD1 (5 bases). The germline V gene encodes CDR1 SGHTA and CDR2 FQGNSA. The CDR3 totals 17 residues. With 4 bases removed from V and 7 bases from J, the gap between germline ends came to 25 bases. The CDR3 coding sequence is TGTGCCAGCAGCTCCCAGGGCCCCAACCCCAAGCCAGTTGGCTACACCTTC. Translation: CASSSQGPNPKPVGYTF.

CDR3 sequence (DNA): TGTGCCAGCAGCAAAATCGACAGGGGGCATGGCTACACCTTC. Its translation: CASSKIDRGHGYTF. V usage is TRBV27 and J usage is TRBJ1-2, with TRBD1 matching 10 bases. The CDR3 sequence is 14 residues long. Germline lookup yields CDR1 MNHEY and CDR2 SMNVEV (reference sequence). V lost 6 bases and J lost 6; bases outside the gene matches: 7.

The genes are TRBV15 and TRBJ2-1; 7 nucleotides line up with TRBD2. The CDR3 contains 14 residues. After removal of 8 bases from V and 2 bases from J, the junction contained 6 bases not matched to a gene. CDR1 and CDR2 (germline): LNHNV, YYDKDF (reference sequence). CDR3 nucleotides: TGTGCCACCCTGGGAGGGGTCACCTACAATGAGCAGTTCTTC. This encodes CATLGGVTYNEQFF.

This clone has just a few counts. The genes are TRBV30 and TRBJ2-1; 9 bases are a match to TRBD2. The CDR3 has 15 residues. J lost 2 bases, V lost 1 base, and 3 bases had no gene match. The germline V gene encodes CDR1 GTSNPN and CDR2 SVGIG (reference sequence). The CDR3 bases are TGTGCCTGGAGTGCATTAGCGGGGGCCTACAATGAGCAGTTCTTC. Translated: CAWSALAGAYNEQFF.

This rearrangement joins TRBV7-9 to TRBJ2-1; D not resolved. The V end lost 1 base, the J end lost 6 bases, and 13 bases lay between the germline ends. There are 15 residues in the CDR3. Looked up from germline, CDR1 is SEHNR and CDR2 is FQNEAQ (reference sequence). CDR3 sequence (DNA): TGTGCCAGCAGCTTAGATAGGTCCGGCGCCAATGAGCAGTTCTTC. Encoded protein: CASSLDRSGANEQFF.

This clone was seen more than once but under ten times. The chain is built from TRBV29-1 and TRBJ2-7; D is ambiguous. This CDR3 comprises 12 residues. Germline assignment: CDR1 SQVTM and CDR2 ANQGSEA. V gave up 6 bases and J gave up 2 bases, with 11 bases separating them. This CDR3 reads CSVTRNTYEQYF. In nucleotides, the CDR3 is TGCAGCGTGACACGGAACACCTACGAGCAGTACTTC.

DNA for the CDR3: TGTGCCATCAGTAGCGACCCTTTAGTTAGCAATCAGCCCCAGCATTTT. It encodes CAISSDPLVSNQPQHF. The chain combines TRBV10-3 with TRBJ1-5, with D unclear. The germline CDR1 and CDR2 sequences are ENHRY and SYGVKD. The V gene lost 5 bases and the J gene lost 0 bases, with 14 bases spanning the gap. The CDR3 has 16 amino acids.

The rearrangement joins TRBV30 to TRBJ1-1, with a weak D call TRBD1 (5 bases). Germline CDR1 is GTSNPN and CDR2 is SVGIG (reference sequence). Deletions cut 0 bases from V and 5 bases from J, with 13 bases between. This CDR3 comprises 14 residues. Here the CDR3 DNA reads TGTGCCTGGAGTGTAGGCAGGGTGGAAACTGAAGCTTTCTTT. Translation: CAWSVGRVETEAFF.

This chain connects TRBV25-1 to TRBJ1-5; 7 nucleotides align to TRBD1. Germline trimming cut 3 bases from V and 6 bases from J; bases unmatched to any gene: 8. CDR1 is MGHDK, CDR2 SYGVNS, per germline. This CDR3 has 15 residues. CDR3 protein: CASSDRGGSSQPQHF. For the CDR3, the DNA is TGTGCCAGCAGTGATCGAGGGGGCTCATCTCAGCCCCAGCATTTT.

A word on this clone: The junction does not match germline at one end; this may be a read error. The gene calls are TRBV28 and TRBJ1-5; tentative D call: TRBD1 (5 bases). This CDR3 has 15 residues. The germline V gene has CDR1 MDHEN and CDR2 SYDVKM. The CDR3: CASRGTGASSQPQHF. The CDR3 DNA reads as TGTGCCAGCAGGGGAACCGGGGCTAGCAGTCAGCCCCAGCATTTT.

CDR3 in amino acids: CASSEAGTLYGYTF. CDR3 coding DNA: TGTGCCAGCAGTGAAGCCGGGACACTCTATGGCTACACCTTC. This chain links TRBV2 with TRBJ1-2, with D tentatively TRBD1 (6 bases). Germline-derived CDR1 and CDR2 are SNHLY and FYNNEI. V dropped 0 bases and J dropped 4 bases, with 9 bases sitting between them. This CDR3 comprises 14 residues. The full variable domain, in which reference TRBV2 and TRBJ1-2 provide the parts outside the CDR3, is EPEVTQTPSHQVTQMGQEVILRCVPISNHLYFYWYRQILGQKVEFLVSFYNNEISEKSEIFDDQFSVERPDGSNFTLKIRSTKLEDSAMYFCASSEAGTLYGYTFGSGTRLTVV.

This chain uses TRBV9 with TRBJ1-6, with D uncertain. The CDR3 runs to 12 residues. Germline loops: CDR1 SGDLS, CDR2 YYNGEE. The germline V and J ends were trimmed by 1 base and 5 bases, with 1 base remaining between them. The CDR3 loop reads CASSVNNSPLHF. CDR3 sequence (DNA): TGTGCCAGCAGCGTAAATAATTCACCCCTCCACTTT. Full variable domain (rest looked up from reference TRBV9 and TRBJ1-6): DSGVTQTPKHLITATGQRVTLRCSPRSGDLSVYWYQQSLDQGLQFLIQYYNGEERAKGNILERFSAQQFPDLHSELNLSSLELGDSALYFCASSVNNSPLHFGNGTRLTVT.

V usage is TRBV27 and J usage is TRBJ1-6, with TRBD1 matching 8 bases. After removal of 6 bases from V and 10 bases from J, the junction contained 17 bases not matched to a gene. Per germline, CDR1 MNHEY and CDR2 SMNVEV (reference sequence). The CDR3 has 17 amino acids. The CDR3 DNA follows: TGTGCCAGCAGCCGAGGGCAGGGGGCCCGGGTAGGGTCACCCCTCCACTTT. Protein: CASSRGQGARVGSPLHF.

The chain recombines TRBV19 with TRBJ2-7; D possibly corresponds to TRBD2 (5 bases). Trimming left V 2 bases short and J 3 bases short, with 14 bases between. The germline V gene encodes CDR1 LNHDA and CDR2 SQIVND (reference sequence). The CDR3 spans 15 residues. The DNA of the CDR3 is TGTGCCAGTAGTATAACCCTAGGCGGAGGCTACGAGCAGTACTTC. Its protein product is CASSITLGGGYEQYF.

This clone appeared a few times. CDR3 sequence: CASTGAGTGEQFF. In DNA form, the CDR3 reads TGTGCCAGCACCGGGGCCGGGACAGGCGAGCAGTTCTTC. The chain carries TRBV6-5 and TRBJ2-1; 8 nucleotides match TRBD1. Germline V gives CDR1 MNHEY, CDR2 SVGAGI. The CDR3 has 13 residues. Trimming removed 7 bases from V and 10 bases from J; junction bases left unmatched: 9.

In nucleotides, the CDR3 is TGTGCCAGCAGCTTGCCGGGGGCACTCGGGCGGGACACTGAAGCTTTCTTT. Translation gives CASSLPGALGRDTEAFF. The chain carries TRBV5-6 and TRBJ1-1; a possible D gene is TRBD1 (6 bases). The CDR3 has 17 residues. Germline assignment: CDR1 SGHDT and CDR2 YYEEEE. V was shortened by 1 base and J by 3 bases, with 19 bases between the two germline ends. Full variable domain (missing parts from reference TRBV5-6 and TRBJ1-1): DAGVTQSPTHLIKTRGQQVTLRCSPKSGHDTVSWYQQALGQGPQFIFQYYEEEERQRGNFPDRFSGHQFPNYSSELNVNALLLGDSALYLCASSLPGALGRDTEAFFGQGTRLTVV.

V gene TRBV4-1 combines with J gene TRBJ1-3, with a tentative D call TRBD1 (6 bases). V was cut by 5 bases and J by 3 bases, with 17 bases left in between. This CDR3 spans 16 amino acids. Germline V CDR1 and CDR2: MGHRA, YSYEKL. Here the CDR3 DNA reads TGCGCCAGCAGCACACAGGGCGCGATACTTGGAAACACCATATATTTT. Translation: CASSTQGAILGNTIYF.

A word on this clone: The junction differs from germline at one of its ends, possibly a read error. V gene TRBV2 combines with J gene TRBJ2-7; D is uncertain. The germline V gene has CDR1 SNHLY and CDR2 FYNNEI. This CDR3 is built from 14 residues. The CDR3 reads CASREGSHENEQYF. The CDR3 region has the DNA TGTGCCAGCAGAGAAGGCTCGCATGAGAACGAGCAGTACTTC.

The V gene is TRBV30, the J gene TRBJ1-5; no clear D. Germline V CDR1 and CDR2: GTSNPN, SVGIG (reference sequence). The V end was cut by 0 bases, the J end by 0 bases, with 12 bases between. The CDR3 loop spans 16 amino acids. The CDR3 reads CAWSVQESYSNQPQHF. In DNA form, the CDR3 reads TGTGCCTGGAGTGTACAAGAATCCTATAGCAATCAGCCCCAGCATTTT.